The rows below give T cell receptor beta chains drawn from one sample of a study of beta chain features in type 1 diabetes. Assay used: immunoSEQ multiplex PCR; TCRdb lists only in-frame clones, some missing. The table shows a few hundred thousand clones, with 25% to 35% occurring only once. The specimen was naive CD4+ T cells from blood. These receptors were obtained from a man in his late teens or twenties in good health. The CDR3 runs from the conserved cysteine through the conserved F or W.

j_gene: TRBJ2-3
len: 13
v_gene: TRBV29-1
CDR3aa: CSVAGRVSDTQYF

j_gene: TRBJ2-2
len: 17
v_gene: TRBV6-1
CDR3aa: CASSEGVSSVVTGELFF

j_gene: TRBJ2-1
len: 15
v_gene: TRBV18
CDR3aa: CASSTKVALGNEQFF

j_gene: TRBJ1-1
len: 14
v_gene: TRBV28
CDR3aa: CASSSPTGNTEAFF

j_gene: TRBJ2-1
len: 14
v_gene: TRBV29-1
CDR3aa: CSVDVAGVPNEQFF

j_gene: TRBJ2-1
len: 10
v_gene: TRBV30
CDR3aa: CACDVGVQFF

j_gene: TRBJ2-7
len: 12
v_gene: TRBV29-1
CDR3aa: CSVDVRAGEQYF

j_gene: TRBJ2-7
len: 12
v_gene: TRBV18
CDR3aa: CASSPPSAEQYF

j_gene: TRBJ2-3
len: 13
v_gene: TRBV6-1
CDR3aa: CASSDRTGDTQYF

j_gene: TRBJ2-3
len: 14
v_gene: TRBV6-5
CDR3aa: CASSYRLAADTQYF

j_gene: TRBJ1-1
len: 16
v_gene: TRBV9
CDR3aa: CASSSPRGGENTEAFF

j_gene: TRBJ1-5
len: 13
v_gene: TRBV7-2
CDR3aa: CASSFPRGQPQHF

j_gene: TRBJ2-7
len: 12
v_gene: TRBV30
CDR3aa: CAWSLTSYEQYF

j_gene: TRBJ2-6
len: 15
v_gene: TRBV29-1
CDR3aa: CSVGTAYTGANVLTF

j_gene: TRBJ1-2
len: 13
v_gene: TRBV30
CDR3aa: CAWSVILDGGYTF

j_gene: TRBJ1-1
len: 14
v_gene: TRBV4-3
CDR3aa: CASSRGGVNTEAFF

j_gene: TRBJ1-4
len: 12
v_gene: TRBV5-1
CDR3aa: CASSLDNEKLFF

j_gene: TRBJ1-5
len: 14
v_gene: TRBV2
CDR3aa: CASRRDSSNQPQHF

j_gene: TRBJ2-5
len: 12
v_gene: TRBV2
CDR3aa: CASSLNKETQYF

j_gene: TRBJ1-5
len: 13
v_gene: TRBV2
CDR3aa: CASSEREGQPQHF

j_gene: TRBJ2-2
len: 14
v_gene: TRBV15
CDR3aa: CATEPLAGTGELFF

j_gene: TRBJ2-1
len: 12
v_gene: TRBV28
CDR3aa: CASSLTRNEQFF

j_gene: TRBJ2-1
len: 11
v_gene: TRBV7-2
CDR3aa: CASSLSNEQFF

j_gene: TRBJ1-2
len: 14
v_gene: TRBV27
CDR3aa: CASSLAGANYGYTF

j_gene: TRBJ2-6
len: 15
v_gene: TRBV30
CDR3aa: CAWSARVYGANVLTF

j_gene: TRBJ2-1
len: 14
v_gene: TRBV29-1
CDR3aa: CSVEGALSYNEQFF

j_gene: TRBJ1-5
len: 14
v_gene: TRBV6-6
CDR3aa: CASSYVREEQPQHF

j_gene: TRBJ2-6
len: 16
v_gene: TRBV14
CDR3aa: CASSHRQISGANVLTF

j_gene: TRBJ1-2
len: 15
v_gene: TRBV28
CDR3aa: CASRAISVANYGYTF

j_gene: TRBJ2-3
len: 15
v_gene: TRBV6-6
CDR3aa: CASSYRQQAGDTQYF

j_gene: TRBJ2-1
len: 17
v_gene: TRBV25-1
CDR3aa: CASSEWGSGQVDNEQFF